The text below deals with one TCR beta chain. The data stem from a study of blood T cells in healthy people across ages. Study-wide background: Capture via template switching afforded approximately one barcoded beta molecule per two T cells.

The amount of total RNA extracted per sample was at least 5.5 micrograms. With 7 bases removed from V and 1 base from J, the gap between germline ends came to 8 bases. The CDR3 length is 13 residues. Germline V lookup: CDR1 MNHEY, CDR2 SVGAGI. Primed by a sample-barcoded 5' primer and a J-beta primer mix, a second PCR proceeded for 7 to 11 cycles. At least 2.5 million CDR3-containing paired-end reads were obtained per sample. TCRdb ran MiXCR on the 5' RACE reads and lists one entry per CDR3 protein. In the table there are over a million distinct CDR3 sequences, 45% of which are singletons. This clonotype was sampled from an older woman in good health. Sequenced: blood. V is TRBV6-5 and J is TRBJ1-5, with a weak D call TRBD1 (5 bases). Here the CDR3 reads CASKAGSNQPQHF. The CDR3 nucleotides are TGTGCCAGCAAGGCAGGGAGCAATCAGCCCCAGCATTTT.